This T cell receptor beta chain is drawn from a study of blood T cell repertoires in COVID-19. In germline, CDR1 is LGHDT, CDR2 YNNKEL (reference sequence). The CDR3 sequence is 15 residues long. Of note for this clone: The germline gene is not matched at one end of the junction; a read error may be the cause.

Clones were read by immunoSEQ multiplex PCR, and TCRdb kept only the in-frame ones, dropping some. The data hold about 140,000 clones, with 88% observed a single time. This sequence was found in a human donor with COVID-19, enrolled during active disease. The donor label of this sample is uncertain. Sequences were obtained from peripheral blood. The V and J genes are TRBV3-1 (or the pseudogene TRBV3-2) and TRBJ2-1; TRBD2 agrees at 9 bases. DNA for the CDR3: TGTGCCAGCACCCAAATCGGGGGACTAGCAGGTGAGCAGTTCTTC. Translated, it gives CASTQIGGLAGEQFF.